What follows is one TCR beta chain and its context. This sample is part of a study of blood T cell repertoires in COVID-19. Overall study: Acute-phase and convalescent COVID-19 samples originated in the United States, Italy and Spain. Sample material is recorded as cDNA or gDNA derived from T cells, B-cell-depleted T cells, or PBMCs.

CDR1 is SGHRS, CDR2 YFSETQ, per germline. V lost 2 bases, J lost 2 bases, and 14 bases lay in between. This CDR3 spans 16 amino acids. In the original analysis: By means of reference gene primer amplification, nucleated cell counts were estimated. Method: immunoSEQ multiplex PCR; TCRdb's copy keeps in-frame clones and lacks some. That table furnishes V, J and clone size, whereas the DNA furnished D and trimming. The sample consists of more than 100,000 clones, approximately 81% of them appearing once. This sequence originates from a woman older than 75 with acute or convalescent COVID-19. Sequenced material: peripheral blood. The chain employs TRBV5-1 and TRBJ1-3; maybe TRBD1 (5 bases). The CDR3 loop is CASSFTLRGTGNTIYF. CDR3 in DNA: TGCGCCAGCAGCTTCACTCTCCGGGGGACTGGAAACACCATATATTTT.